This T cell receptor beta chain was profiled in a study of graft-versus-host responses after intestinal transplantation. Across the whole study: The study gave all recipients anti-thymocyte globulin induction, then tacrolimus and steroids for roughly 3 years. Study-level points and caveats: GvH clones were identified in recipient marrow, with some first appearing in ileum or blood.

As concerns this clone: Its antigen is unknown.

Clones were sequenced by immunoSEQ multiplex PCR, and TCRdb holds only the in-frame ones, with some missing. The sample lists some 100,000 clones; roughly 93% were seen once. CDR1 and CDR2 (germline): MNHNS, SASEGT. The CDR3 is 15 amino acids. The junction had 2 bases not matched to a gene; V was cut back by 2 bases and J by 4 bases. The rearrangement links TRBV6-1 to TRBJ2-5, with 12 bases aligning to TRBD2. The sequence was obtained from a human donor who was the organ donor for an intestinal transplant. The input for sequencing was unstimulated CD8+ T cells sorted from spleen or lymph node cells, taken before transplant. Written as DNA, the CDR3 is TGTGCCAGCAGTGAACTAGCGGGGGGGCCAGAGACCCAGTACTTC. It translates to CASSELAGGPETQYF.